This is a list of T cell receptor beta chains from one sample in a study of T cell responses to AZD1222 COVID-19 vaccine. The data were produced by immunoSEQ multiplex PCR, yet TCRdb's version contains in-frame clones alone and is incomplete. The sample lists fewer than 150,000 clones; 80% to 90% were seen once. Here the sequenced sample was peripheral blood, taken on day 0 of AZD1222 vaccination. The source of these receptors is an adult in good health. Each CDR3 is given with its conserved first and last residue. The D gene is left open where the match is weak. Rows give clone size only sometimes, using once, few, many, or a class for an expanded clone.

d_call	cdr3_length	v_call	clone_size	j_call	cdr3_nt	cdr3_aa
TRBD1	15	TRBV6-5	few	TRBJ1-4	TGTGCCAGCACCATCCGACAGGGAACTAATGAAAAACTGTTTTTT	CASTIRQGTNEKLFF
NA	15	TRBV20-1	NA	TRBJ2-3	TGCAGTGCTAGTCGGACTCAGGATAGCACAGATACGCAGTATTTT	CSASRTQDSTDTQYF
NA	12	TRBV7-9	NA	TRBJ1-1	TGTGCCAGCAGCTTATCGGACACTGAAGCTTTCTTT	CASSLSDTEAFF
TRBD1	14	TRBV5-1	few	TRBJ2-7	TGCGCCAGCAGCTTTATCTCTCAGGGGGACGAGCAGTACTTC	CASSFISQGDEQYF
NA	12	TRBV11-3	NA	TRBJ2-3	TGTGCCAGCAGCTCCTATGGGGATACGCAGTATTTT	CASSSYGDTQYF
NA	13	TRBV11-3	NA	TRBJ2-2	TGTGCCAGCCGTACAGGGAACACCGGGGAGCTGTTTTTT	CASRTGNTGELFF
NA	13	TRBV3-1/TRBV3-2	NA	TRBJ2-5	TGTGCCAGCAGCCAACAGTACCAAGAGACCCAGTACTTC	CASSQQYQETQYF
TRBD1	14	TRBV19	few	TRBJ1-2	TGTGCCAGTAGTATAAGAGGACAGGACCCTGGCTACACCTTC	CASSIRGQDPGYTF
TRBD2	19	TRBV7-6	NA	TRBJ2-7	TGTGCCAGCAGCCTAACCACTCCGGGACTAGCGGGAGGGTACCACGAGCAGTACTTC	CASSLTTPGLAGGYHEQYF
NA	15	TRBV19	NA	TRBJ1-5	TGTGCCAGTAGTATAGAACCAAGGGGTAATCAGCCCCAGCATTTT	CASSIEPRGNQPQHF
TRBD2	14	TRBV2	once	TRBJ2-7	TGTGCCAGCACCACCGGACTAGCGAACTACGAGCAGTACTTC	CASTTGLANYEQYF
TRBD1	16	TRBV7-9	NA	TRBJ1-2	TGTGCCAGCACCCAATTACCGGGACAGGGAGTCTATGGCTACACCTTC	CASTQLPGQGVYGYTF
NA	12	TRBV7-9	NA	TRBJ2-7	TGTGCCAGCAGCCCTCAACAGTACGAGCAGTACTTC	CASSPQQYEQYF
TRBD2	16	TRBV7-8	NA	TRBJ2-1	TGTGCCAGCACCGCCTCGGGTAGCGGGAGGTACAATGAGCAGTTCTTC	CASTASGSGRYNEQFF
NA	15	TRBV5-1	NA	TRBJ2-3	TGCGCCAGCAGCTTTAGCGGGACAGTGACAGATACGCAGTATTTT	CASSFSGTVTDTQYF
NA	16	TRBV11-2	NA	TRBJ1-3	TGTGCCAGCAGCTCTCACAACCTTATCTCTGGAAACACCATATATTTT	CASSSHNLISGNTIYF
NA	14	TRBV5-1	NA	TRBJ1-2	TGCGCCAGCAGCTTGAATACAGACAACTATGGCTACACCTTC	CASSLNTDNYGYTF
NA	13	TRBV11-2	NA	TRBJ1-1	TGTGCCAGCAGCTACAGAGGGGACACTGAAGCTTTCTTT	CASSYRGDTEAFF
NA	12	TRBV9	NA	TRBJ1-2	TGTGCCAGCAGCGTAAACACTTATGGCTACACCTTC	CASSVNTYGYTF
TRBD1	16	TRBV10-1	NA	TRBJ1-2	TGCGCCACCCCCCCGGGCAGGGGGCTGAATGACTATGGCTACACCTTC	CATPPGRGLNDYGYTF
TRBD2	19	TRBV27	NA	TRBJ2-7	TGTGCCAGCAGTGCCTCGGGACTAGCGGACAGGGCCCGGGGGTACGAGCAGTACTTC	CASSASGLADRARGYEQYF
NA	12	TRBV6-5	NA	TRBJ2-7	TGTGCCAGCAACTCCGTCCGTTACGAGCAGTACTTC	CASNSVRYEQYF
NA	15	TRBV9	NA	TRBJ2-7	TGTGCCAGCAGCGTAGAAGAGGGGGGTTCCTACGAGCAGTACTTC	CASSVEEGGSYEQYF
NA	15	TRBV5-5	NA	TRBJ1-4	TGTGCCAGCAGCTTGATGGAGGATCTCGTTGAAAAACTGTTTTTT	CASSLMEDLVEKLFF
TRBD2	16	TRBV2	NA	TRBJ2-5	TGTGCCAGCACCCGTTGGACTAGCGGGGACCAAAGCACCCAGTACTTC	CASTRWTSGDQSTQYF
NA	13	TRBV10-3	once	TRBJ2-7	TGTGCCATCAGTAGCGGACTTCTCAACGAGCAGTACTTC	CAISSGLLNEQYF
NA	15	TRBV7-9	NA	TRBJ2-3	TGTGCCAGCAGCTTAGGTGGGAGCCCCTCAGATACGCAGTATTTT	CASSLGGSPSDTQYF
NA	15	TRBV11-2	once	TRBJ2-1	TGTGCCAGCAGCTGGCTGGTATCGGGGGCGGATGAGCAGTTCTTC	CASSWLVSGADEQFF
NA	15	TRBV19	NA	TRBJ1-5	TGTGCCAGTAGTCTGACACAATATAGCAATCAGCCCCAGCATTTT	CASSLTQYSNQPQHF
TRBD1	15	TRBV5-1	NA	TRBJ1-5	TGCGCCAGCAGCTTGACGACAGGGCTCAATCAGCCCCAGCATTTT	CASSLTTGLNQPQHF
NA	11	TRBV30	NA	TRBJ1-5	TGTGCCTGGAGTGTCGGAGGGACCCAGCATTTT	CAWSVGGTQHF
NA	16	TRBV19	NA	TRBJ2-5	TGTGCCAGTAGTACCCCTTCGACGGGCACCCAAGAGACCCAGTACTTC	CASSTPSTGTQETQYF
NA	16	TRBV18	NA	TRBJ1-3	TGTGCCAGCTCACCACCGAGACAACCTTCTGGAAACACCATATATTTT	CASSPPRQPSGNTIYF
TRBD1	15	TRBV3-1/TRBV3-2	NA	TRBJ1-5	TGTGCCAGCAGCCATGGACAGGGGGCCTATCAGCCCCAGCATTTT	CASSHGQGAYQPQHF
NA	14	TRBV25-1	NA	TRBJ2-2	TGTGCCAGCAGTGCCTACAGCGAACCCGGGGAGCTGTTTTTT	CASSAYSEPGELFF
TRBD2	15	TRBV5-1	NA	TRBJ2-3	TGCGCCAGCAGCGTAAGCGGGGGGGCTGGAGATACGCAGTATTTT	CASSVSGGAGDTQYF
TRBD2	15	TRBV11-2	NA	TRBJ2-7	TGTGCCAGCAGCCTGAGCGGGGGGGGCCTCTACGAGCAGTACTTC	CASSLSGGGLYEQYF
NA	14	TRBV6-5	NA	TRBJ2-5	TGTGCCAGCAGCGGTCAGACAAGTCAAGAGACCCAGTACTTC	CASSGQTSQETQYF
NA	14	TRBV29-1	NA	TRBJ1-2	TGCAGCGTTGAAGTGGGACAAGTCGTCTATGGCTACACCTTC	CSVEVGQVVYGYTF